This T cell receptor (beta chain) was sequenced during a study of blood T cell repertoires in COVID-19. Clones were sequenced by immunoSEQ multiplex PCR, and TCRdb holds only the in-frame ones, with some missing. The table records 150,000 or so clones, 80% to 90% of them present only once. V was pared by 4 bases and J by 2 bases, with 7 bases of the junction left unmatched. Germline values: CDR1 GTSNPN, CDR2 SVGIG (reference sequence). The CDR3 is made up of 15 amino acids. The chain couples TRBV30 to TRBJ2-1, with 8 nucleotides matching TRBD1. This TCR derives from a young man with COVID-19, enrolled during active disease. Sequenced input: peripheral blood. The CDR3 spells CAWKLGQGAYNEQFF. In nucleotides, the CDR3 is TGTGCCTGGAAACTCGGACAGGGAGCCTACAATGAGCAGTTCTTC.